This T cell receptor beta chain was captured by sequencing in a study of T cells in Graves' hyperthyroidism and ophthalmopathy. This CDR3 spans 14 amino acids. CDR1 is SEHNR and CDR2 is FQNEAQ in the germline V gene (reference sequence). Unmatched junction bases numbered 6, after V lost 5 bases and J lost 7 bases. Amplification targeted TCR beta CDR3 regions from RNA transcripts. The HTBI primer set served for first-round RT-PCR of the TCR CDR3. TCRdb re-analysed the multiplex PCR reads in MiXCR, keeping a single row per CDR3 protein. The sample has tens of thousands of distinct CDR3 sequences; about 54% are singletons. Reasons for excluding patients were uncontrolled infection, other autoimmune disease, pregnancy or lactation.

The sequenced sample was peripheral blood or thyroid tissue (not recorded which). This sequence joins TRBV7-9 and TRBJ1-5, with 9 positions matching TRBD1. This TCR came from a man aged 18 to 29 with Graves' hyperthyroidism. The CDR3: CASSAQGARQPQHF. CDR3 nucleotide sequence: TGTGCCAGCAGCGCACAGGGGGCGAGGCAGCCCCAGCATTTT.